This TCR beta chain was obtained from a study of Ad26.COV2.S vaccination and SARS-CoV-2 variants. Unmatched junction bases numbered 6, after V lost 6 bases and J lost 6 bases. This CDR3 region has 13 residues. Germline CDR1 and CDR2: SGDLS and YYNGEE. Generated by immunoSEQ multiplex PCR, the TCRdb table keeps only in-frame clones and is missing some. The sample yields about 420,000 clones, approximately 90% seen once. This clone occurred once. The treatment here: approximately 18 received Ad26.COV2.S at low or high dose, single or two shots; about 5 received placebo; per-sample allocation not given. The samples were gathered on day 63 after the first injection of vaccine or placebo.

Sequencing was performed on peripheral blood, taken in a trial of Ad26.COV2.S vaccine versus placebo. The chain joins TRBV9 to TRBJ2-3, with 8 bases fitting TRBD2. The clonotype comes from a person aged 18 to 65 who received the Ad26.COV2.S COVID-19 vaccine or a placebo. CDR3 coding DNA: TGTGCCAGCACAGCGGGACTAGGGGATACGCAGTATTTT. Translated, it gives CASTAGLGDTQYF.